One sample yielded the 14 T cell receptor beta chains listed below, sequenced in a study of T cells after yellow fever vaccination. TCRdb redid the calling of the 5' RACE reads with MiXCR, one entry per CDR3 protein. The sample holds about 500,000 distinct CDR3 sequences, 17% seen once. The sample consisted of PBMCs, taken around 5 days after the first yellow fever vaccination. The receptors originated from a man aged 18 to 30 who received the YFV17D yellow fever vaccine.

The chain employs TRBV12-3 or TRBV12-4 and TRBJ2-3; D possibly corresponds to TRBD1 (6 bases). V gave up 6 bases and J gave up 5 bases, with 15 bases separating them. CDR3 length: 14 residues. CDR3 in DNA: TGTGCCAGCAGCCCCCGACAGGTCCTAGATACGCAGTATTTT. It specifies CASSPRQVLDTQYF.

J is TRBJ2-1 and V is TRBV29-1; D uncertain. Deletions cut 3 bases from V and 8 bases from J, with 8 bases between. The germline V gene encodes CDR1 SQVTM and CDR2 ANQGSEA. CDR3 length: 11 residues. The CDR3 here is CSVDPGYEQFF. For the CDR3, the DNA is TGCAGCGTTGACCCAGGCTATGAGCAGTTCTTC.

This clonotype has only a few counts. The chain recombines TRBV29-1 with TRBJ1-5; D possibly corresponds to TRBD1 (5 bases). The CDR3 is 13 residues long. CDR1 and CDR2 (germline): SQVTM, ANQGSEA. V was trimmed by 4 bases and J by 2 bases, leaving 9 bases between them. The CDR3, as DNA: TGCAGCGTTGTAGTGGGGGGCAATCAGCCCCAGCATTTT. Amino acid sequence: CSVVVGGNQPQHF.

The rearrangement links TRBV6-1 to TRBJ1-5, with D unclear. The germline V gene encodes CDR1 MNHNS and CDR2 SASEGT. This CDR3 is 12 amino acids long. Trimming removed 10 bases at V and 2 bases at J, with 9 bases between. CDR3 in DNA: TGTGCCATCCCGTTGGGCAATCAGCCCCAGCATTTT. It codes for CAIPLGNQPQHF.

This chain connects TRBV12-3 or TRBV12-4 to TRBJ1-6; the D gene is possibly TRBD1 (5 bases). V lost 5 bases and J lost 2, with 10 bases in between. The CDR3 spans 15 residues. The CDR3 sequence: CASSRQRTYNSPLHF. CDR3 nucleotides: TGTGCCAGCAGTAGACAGAGAACCTATAATTCACCCCTCCACTTT.

This clonotype has a handful of counts. The chain joins TRBV5-1 to TRBJ2-7; TRBD1 aligns across 10 bases. CDR3 length: 14 residues. The germline V gene encodes CDR1 SGHRS and CDR2 YFSETQ. The ends lost 6 bases at V and 3 bases at J; junction bases unmatched: 6. As DNA, the CDR3 is TGCGCCAGCAATGTTGGGACAGGGGACTACGAGCAGTACTTC. This translates into CASNVGTGDYEQYF.

The chain joins TRBV27 to TRBJ1-5; D possibly corresponds to TRBD1 (5 bases). V was trimmed by 5 bases and J by 5 bases, leaving 13 bases between them. CDR3 length: 14 amino acids. Per the germline V gene, CDR1 is MNHEY and CDR2 is SMNVEV (reference sequence). CDR3 protein: CASSVRAGYQPQHF. CDR3 coding DNA: TGTGCCAGCAGTGTCAGGGCGGGGTATCAGCCCCAGCATTTT.

The chain carries TRBV7-6 and TRBJ2-1, with D tentatively TRBD2 (6 bases). V shed 3 bases and J shed 8 bases, with 14 bases lying between them. Germline V gives CDR1 SGHVS, CDR2 FNYEAQ. This CDR3 spans 14 amino acids. The CDR3: CASSFLGGVDEQFF. The DNA of the CDR3 is TGTGCCAGCAGCTTCTTGGGGGGAGTGGATGAGCAGTTCTTC.

This chain connects TRBV5-5 to TRBJ2-2, with 13 nucleotides matching TRBD2. Trimming at V came to 4 bases and at J to 7 bases, leaving 10 bases not matched to a gene. CDR1 is SGHKS, CDR2 YYEKEE, per germline (reference sequence). There are 17 residues in the CDR3. Here the CDR3 DNA reads TGTGCCAGCAGCCTACAACTAGCGGGGGGGCCTGGCGGGGAGCTGTTTTTT. Protein product: CASSLQLAGGPGGELFF.

This clonotype came up a few times. J is TRBJ2-5 and V is TRBV7-2, with 11 bases that match TRBD2. The V segment lost 5 bases and the J segment 7 bases; nucleotides outside the gene matches: 9. This CDR3 contains 15 residues. Germline lookup yields CDR1 SGHTA and CDR2 FQGNSA. The CDR3 DNA reads TGTGCCAGCAGCATTTGGACTAGCGGGTTACGGACCCAGTACTTC. It codes for CASSIWTSGLRTQYF.

The chain couples TRBV4-1 to TRBJ2-3; 12 bases agree with TRBD2. This CDR3 is 17 amino acids long. Germline loops: CDR1 MGHRA, CDR2 YSYEKL. Germline trimming cut 0 bases from V and 2 bases from J; bases unmatched to any gene: 3. As DNA, the CDR3 is TGCGCCAGCAGCCAAGAAAGGACTAGCGGGAACACAGATACGCAGTATTTT. It specifies CASSQERTSGNTDTQYF.

In its sample, this clonotype was seen many times. The rearrangement links TRBV7-9 to TRBJ1-1; 8 nucleotides line up with TRBD1. Per the germline V gene, CDR1 is SEHNR and CDR2 is FQNEAQ (reference sequence). CDR3 length: 16 amino acids. J lost 3 bases, V lost 3 bases, and 9 bases had no gene match. CDR3 sequence reads: CASSFGTGFLDTEAFF. The CDR3 region has the DNA TGTGCCAGCAGCTTCGGGACAGGTTTCTTGGACACTGAAGCTTTCTTT.

V is TRBV24-1 and J is TRBJ2-1; 12 positions match TRBD1. CDR1 and CDR2 (germline): KGHDR, SFDVKD. The V segment lost 3 bases and the J segment 7 bases; nucleotides outside the gene matches: 6. The CDR3 is made up of 16 amino acids. In nucleotides, the CDR3 is TGTGCCACCAGTGATCCCCGGGACAGGGGGCGGAATGAGCAGTTCTTC. This sequence encodes CATSDPRDRGRNEQFF.

The chain couples TRBV20-1 to TRBJ1-2; 12 nucleotides align to TRBD1. The V and J ends lost 6 bases and 8 bases, in that order; junction bases with no gene match: 10. Looked up from germline, CDR1 is DFQATT and CDR2 is SNEGSKA (reference sequence). This CDR3 contains 14 residues. CDR3: CSADQGQGAFGYTF. DNA for the CDR3: TGCAGTGCAGATCAGGGACAGGGGGCGTTCGGCTACACCTTC.